The 9 T cell receptor beta chains presented below share a single source sample, sequenced in a study of T-cell reconstitution after alpha-beta-depleted transplantation in children. Unique molecular identifiers featured in how the TCRbeta library was prepared. TCRdb used MiXCR to reprocess the PCR reads, holding one entry per CDR3 protein. The profile shows around 490,000 distinct CDR3 sequences, roughly 11% of them singletons. Sample: PBMCs, mostly from graft donor cells, taken 180 days after TCRalphabeta/CD19-depleted stem cell transplant. These receptors all stem from a female patient aged 2-9 years who had a stem cell transplant for aplastic anemia, so the T cells may come from the graft donor.

The sample holds many counts of this clonotype. The J gene is TRBJ1-2, the V gene TRBV12-3 or TRBV12-4; D is perhaps TRBD1 (6 bases). There are 14 residues in the CDR3. The ends were cut back, 6 bases at V and 5 bases at J, with 16 bases in the middle. The DNA for the CDR3 is TGTGCCAGCAGCCTACAGGGCCCATCATATGGCTACACCTTC. It is translated as CASSLQGPSYGYTF.

The rearrangement joins TRBV20-1 to TRBJ1-1, with 8 bases aligning to TRBD1. V was pared by 1 base and J by 0 bases, with 7 bases of the junction left unmatched. CDR3 length: 16 residues. From germline, CDR1 is DFQATT and CDR2 SNEGSKA (reference sequence). For the CDR3, the DNA is TGCAGTGCTAGAGGAGGACAGGGTGTTGTGAACACTGAAGCTTTCTTT. Translation: CSARGGQGVVNTEAFF.

The chain joins TRBV6-2 or TRBV6-3 to TRBJ2-7, with D unresolved. Trimming took 1 base from V and 2 from J, leaving 15 bases between them. CDR1 is MNHEY and CDR2 is SVGEGT in the germline V gene. The CDR3 is 16 residues long. The CDR3 region is CASSYFPANFTYEQYF. The CDR3 nucleotides are TGTGCCAGCAGTTACTTCCCAGCGAACTTTACCTACGAGCAGTACTTC.

This clonotype was seen many times. The chain joins TRBV14 to TRBJ2-5; D is unclear. CDR1 is SGHDN, CDR2 FVKESK, per germline. V lost 4 bases and J 5 bases, leaving 11 bases between the germline ends. There are 13 residues in the CDR3. CDR3 sequence reads: CASSLDLSETQYF. In nucleotides, the CDR3 is TGTGCCAGCAGCCTGGACCTTTCGGAGACCCAGTACTTC.

CDR3: CASSSPLDGGTQYF. CDR3 nucleotide sequence: TGTGCCAGCAGCTCCCCACTGGACGGAGGTACGCAGTATTTT. This sequence joins TRBV7-3 and TRBJ2-3; tentatively, D is TRBD2 (5 bases). V lost 4 bases and J 8 bases, leaving 16 bases between the germline ends. Germline V lookup: CDR1 SGHTA, CDR2 FQGTGA. The CDR3 has 14 residues.

This clonotype was seen a few times. V gene TRBV10-3 combines with J gene TRBJ1-2; D ambiguous. The CDR3 is 11 amino acids. Per the germline V gene, CDR1 is ENHRY and CDR2 is SYGVKD. Between the trimmed V and J ends, which lost 0 bases and 8 bases, there was a span of 4 bases. As DNA, the CDR3 is TGTGCCATCAGTGAGTCGGGGGGCTACACCTTC. Translation gives CAISESGGYTF.

This rearrangement joins TRBV6-2 or TRBV6-3 to TRBJ2-3; D may be TRBD1 or TRBD2 (5 bases each). Germline V gene sequence: CDR1 MNHEY, CDR2 SVGEGT. Trimming shortened V by 2 bases and J by 1 base, and 10 bases separated the two germline ends. The CDR3 runs to 15 residues. CDR3 coding DNA: TGTGCCAGCAGTTACCTCGGGACCCGCACAGATACGCAGTATTTT. Its translation: CASSYLGTRTDTQYF.

V and J are TRBV18 and TRBJ1-2, with 10 bases identical to TRBD1. From germline, CDR1 is KGHSH and CDR2 LQKENI. V gave up 5 bases and J gave up 3 bases; unmatched junction bases: 3. There are 14 residues in the CDR3. The CDR3 nucleotides are TGTGCCAGCTCAACGGACAGGGGGGACTATGGCTACACCTTC. Protein product: CASSTDRGDYGYTF. Based on the CDR3 plus reference TRBV18 and TRBJ1-2, the full variable domain is NAGVMQNPRHLVRRRGQEARLRCSPMKGHSHVYWYRQLPEEGLKFMVYLQKENIIDESGMPKERFSAEFPKEGPSILRIQQVVRGDSAAYFCASSTDRGDYGYTFGSGTRLTVV.

The V gene is TRBV6-1, the J gene TRBJ1-2; D not certain. The germline CDR1 and CDR2 sequences are MNHNS and SASEGT. V lost 7 bases and J 5 bases, leaving 14 bases between the germline ends. The CDR3 has 13 residues. CDR3 residues: CASTQAGMYGYTF. DNA for the CDR3: TGTGCCAGCACCCAGGCGGGGATGTATGGCTACACCTTC.